Following are 18 T cell receptor beta chains from one sample sequenced in a study of T cell responses to AZD1222 COVID-19 vaccine. TCRdb keeps only in-frame clones here, not all; method: immunoSEQ multiplex PCR. Of 97,000 or so clones listed, about 85% were seen once; the top ten hold approximately 5%. Sequences were derived from peripheral blood, sampled on day 0 of AZD1222 vaccination. The receptors derive from an adult in good health.

The V call is TRBV7-2, the J call TRBJ1-3, with TRBD1 matching 7 bases. The ends lost 5 bases at V and 0 bases at J; junction bases unmatched: 4. This CDR3 region has 15 residues. Germline V gene data show CDR1 as SGHTA and CDR2 as FQGNSA. The CDR3 DNA is TGTGCCAGCAGCCGGGACAGCAGCTCTGGAAACACCATATATTTT. It translates to CASSRDSSSGNTIYF. The variable domain in full, completed from reference TRBV7-2 and TRBJ1-3, reads GAGVSQSPSNKVTEKGKDVELRCDPISGHTALYWYRQSLGQGLEFLIYFQGNSAPDKSGLPSDRFSAERTGGSVSTLTIQRTQQEDSAVYLCASSRDSSSGNTIYFGEGSWLTVV.

This sequence joins TRBV6-2 or TRBV6-3 and TRBJ2-7, with TRBD1 as a possible D gene (6 bases). Trimming took off 2 bases at V and 11 bases at J, with 25 bases between the two ends. The CDR3 is made up of 16 amino acids. Germline values: CDR1 MNHEY, CDR2 SVGEGT. The CDR3 sequence is CASSYKSQGPPGEEYF. CDR3 coding DNA: TGTGCCAGCAGTTACAAATCCCAGGGGCCACCGGGTGAGGAGTACTTC.

J is TRBJ2-1 and V is TRBV7-6, with 9 bases lining up with TRBD2. V lost 4 bases to trimming and J lost 2 bases; unmatched junction nucleotides: 18. Germline V gives CDR1 SGHVS, CDR2 FNYEAQ. The CDR3 is 20 amino acids. DNA for the CDR3: TGTGCCAGCAGCTCGTTTAGGAGCGGGGGGCCGCCATATGCCTACAATGAGCAGTTCTTC. Translating it yields CASSSFRSGGPPYAYNEQFF.

This chain links TRBV19 with TRBJ2-7; 9 nucleotides match TRBD2. From germline, CDR1 is LNHDA and CDR2 SQIVND (reference sequence). The CDR3 covers 17 residues. V lost 4 bases and J lost 5; bases outside the gene matches: 15. CDR3 amino acids: CASSRNRGSGSGDEQYF. In DNA form, the CDR3 reads TGTGCCAGTAGTAGAAACCGGGGTAGCGGGAGTGGGGACGAGCAGTACTTC.

The chain links TRBV5-1 to TRBJ1-1; 9 bases are shared with TRBD1. The CDR3 spans 15 residues. Looked up from germline, CDR1 is SGHRS and CDR2 is YFSETQ. J lost 4 bases, V lost 2 bases, and 6 bases had no gene match. CDR3 amino acids: CASSLTTGGVTEAFF. The CDR3 DNA follows: TGCGCCAGCAGCTTAACGACAGGGGGTGTCACTGAAGCTTTCTTT.

This chain connects TRBV7-2 to TRBJ2-7; TRBD1 matches at 7 bases. CDR3 length equals 14 residues. J gave up 4 bases and V 10 bases, and 13 bases lay outside the gene matches. Per germline, CDR1 SGHTA and CDR2 FQGNSA. The CDR3 protein is CAIIEQGRPYEQYF. CDR3 bases: TGTGCCATTATTGAACAGGGGCGCCCTTACGAGCAGTACTTC.

The chain carries TRBV11-2 and TRBJ1-5, with no clear D. Per germline, CDR1 SGHAT and CDR2 FQNNGV. CDR3 length: 16 amino acids. The V end was cut by 0 bases, the J end by 3 bases, with 12 bases between. The CDR3 bases are TGTGCCAGCAGCTTAGAGGCTGGACGGCTCAATCAGCCCCAGCATTTT. This codes for CASSLEAGRLNQPQHF.

This clone is a singleton in its sample. The V call is TRBV14, the J call TRBJ1-6; D is uncertain. Germline V gene data show CDR1 as SGHDN and CDR2 as FVKESK. Trimming removed 4 bases at V and 7 bases at J, with 11 bases between. This CDR3 is built from 14 residues. CDR3 in amino acids: CASSLRGRNSPLHF. CDR3 nucleotides: TGTGCCAGCAGCCTCAGAGGACGAAATTCACCCCTCCACTTT.

The V and J genes are TRBV4-2 and TRBJ1-2, with TRBD1 as a possible D gene (5 bases). CDR1 and CDR2 from the germline V gene are LGHNA and YNFKEQ. The V gene lost 1 base and the J gene lost 3 bases, with 9 bases spanning the gap. This CDR3 region has 14 residues. CDR3 region: CASSQAGEDYGYTF. The CDR3 region has the DNA TGTGCCAGCAGCCAAGCGGGGGAGGACTATGGCTACACCTTC.

The sample holds a few counts of this clone. This chain joins TRBV2 and TRBJ1-2, with TRBD1 identical over 9 bases. Germline CDR1 SNHLY, CDR2 FYNNEI. The CDR3 has 15 residues. V was pared by 6 bases and J by 1 base, with 6 bases of the junction left unmatched. The CDR3 DNA reads TGTGCCAGCAGGGGGGGACAGGGCGTTAACTATGGCTACACCTTC. Protein: CASRGGQGVNYGYTF.

The chain recombines TRBV28 with TRBJ2-3; 7 bases agree with TRBD1. J gave up 4 bases and V 6 bases, and 10 bases lay outside the gene matches. This CDR3 spans 15 amino acids. CDR1 is MDHEN and CDR2 is SYDVKM in the germline V gene. CDR3 sequence: CASSPGQDSPDTQYF. DNA of the CDR3: TGTGCCAGCAGCCCAGGACAGGACTCACCAGATACGCAGTATTTT.

The chain is built from TRBV11-1 and TRBJ2-2; D is unresolved. With 1 base removed from V and 5 bases from J, the gap between germline ends came to 8 bases. Germline V gene lookup returns CDR1 SGHAT and CDR2 FQDESV (reference sequence). The CDR3 runs to 14 residues. DNA of the CDR3: TGTGCCAGCAGCTTAGTTGGGCAGACCGGGGAGCTGTTTTTT. This translates into CASSLVGQTGELFF.

The chain has TRBV7-9 and TRBJ2-2, with D perhaps matching TRBD1 or TRBD2 (6 bases each). This CDR3 is built from 15 residues. CDR1 and CDR2 from the germline V gene are SEHNR and FQNEAQ (reference sequence). V was trimmed by 0 bases and J by 5 bases, leaving 10 bases between them. CDR3 bases: TGTGCCAGCAGCTTAGCGGGGGGCCGGACCGGGGAGCTGTTTTTT. It encodes CASSLAGGRTGELFF.

CDR3 loop: CASSVPEQGHTEAFF. The CDR3 DNA reads TGTGCCAGCAGCGTCCCGGAACAGGGGCACACTGAAGCTTTCTTT. The V and J genes are TRBV5-4 and TRBJ1-1; 7 bases line up with TRBD1. The CDR3 length is 15 residues. J gave up 3 bases and V 4 bases, and 9 bases lay outside the gene matches. Looked up from germline, CDR1 is SGHNT and CDR2 is YYREEE (reference sequence).

The chain uses TRBV6-2 or TRBV6-3 and TRBJ1-2, with no clear D. The CDR3 totals 13 residues. CDR1 is MNHEY and CDR2 is SVGEGT in the germline V gene. Between the trimmed V and J ends, which lost 6 bases and 6 bases, there was a span of 14 bases. CDR3 sequence (DNA): TGTGCCAGCAGCGACACCAGGTACAATGGCTACACCTTC. It yields the protein CASSDTRYNGYTF.

The rearrangement links TRBV5-1 to TRBJ1-6, with D perhaps TRBD1 (5 bases). Per germline, CDR1 SGHRS and CDR2 YFSETQ. The CDR3 runs to 16 residues. The V gene lost 0 bases and the J gene lost 7 bases, with 14 bases spanning the gap. The CDR3 region has the DNA TGCGCCAGCAGCTTGGATTGGGGCAGCCAGAATTCACCCCTCCACTTT. Amino acid sequence: CASSLDWGSQNSPLHF.

This chain joins TRBV18 and TRBJ1-1; TRBD1 is a possible D gene (6 bases). The CDR3 sequence is 13 residues long. The germline V and J ends were trimmed by 3 bases and 11 bases, with 16 bases remaining between them. In germline, CDR1 is KGHSH, CDR2 LQKENI. DNA of the CDR3: TGTGCCAGCTCACCCGAAGTAGGGGGAGATGCTTTCTTT. Protein product: CASSPEVGGDAFF.

The chain is built from TRBV5-1 and TRBJ1-3; D perhaps matches TRBD1 (5 bases). V was clipped by 0 bases and J by 8 bases, with 12 bases between them. The CDR3 is made up of 14 amino acids. Germline V gene sequence: CDR1 SGHRS, CDR2 YFSETQ. The CDR3 loop reads CASSLEAPTDTIYF. The DNA of the CDR3 is TGCGCCAGCAGCTTGGAAGCCCCGACAGACACCATATATTTT.